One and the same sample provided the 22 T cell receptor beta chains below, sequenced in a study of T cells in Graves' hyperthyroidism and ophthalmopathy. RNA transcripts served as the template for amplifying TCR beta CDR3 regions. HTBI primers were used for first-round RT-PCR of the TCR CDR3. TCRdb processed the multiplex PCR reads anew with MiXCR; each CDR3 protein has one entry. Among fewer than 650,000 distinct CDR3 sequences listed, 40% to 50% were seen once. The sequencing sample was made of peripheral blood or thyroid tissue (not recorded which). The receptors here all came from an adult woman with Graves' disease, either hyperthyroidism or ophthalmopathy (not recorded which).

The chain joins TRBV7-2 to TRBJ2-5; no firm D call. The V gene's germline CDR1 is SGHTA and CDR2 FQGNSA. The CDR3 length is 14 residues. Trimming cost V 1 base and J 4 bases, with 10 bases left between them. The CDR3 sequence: CASSLDVLGETQYF. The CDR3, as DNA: TGTGCCAGCAGCTTAGATGTTCTGGGAGAGACCCAGTACTTC.

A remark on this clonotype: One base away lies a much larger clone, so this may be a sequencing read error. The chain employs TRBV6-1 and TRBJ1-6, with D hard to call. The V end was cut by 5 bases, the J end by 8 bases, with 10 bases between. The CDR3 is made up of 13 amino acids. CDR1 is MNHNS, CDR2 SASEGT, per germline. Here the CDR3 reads CASSYPPDSPLHF. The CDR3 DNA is TGTGCCAGCAGTTACCCCCCGGATTCACCCCTCCACTTT.

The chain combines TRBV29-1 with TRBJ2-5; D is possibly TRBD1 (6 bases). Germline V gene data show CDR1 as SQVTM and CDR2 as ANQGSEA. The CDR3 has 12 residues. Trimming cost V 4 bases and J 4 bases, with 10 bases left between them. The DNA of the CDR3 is TGCAGCGTTGGATGGGGGCGAGAGACCCAGTACTTC. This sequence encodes CSVGWGRETQYF.

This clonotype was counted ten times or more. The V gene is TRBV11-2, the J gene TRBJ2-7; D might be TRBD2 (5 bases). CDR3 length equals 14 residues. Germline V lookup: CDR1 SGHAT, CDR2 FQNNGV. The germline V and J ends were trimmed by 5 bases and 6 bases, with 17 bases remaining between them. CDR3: CASSTSRGFSEQYF. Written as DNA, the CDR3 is TGTGCCAGCAGCACCTCCCGGGGTTTCTCCGAGCAGTACTTC.

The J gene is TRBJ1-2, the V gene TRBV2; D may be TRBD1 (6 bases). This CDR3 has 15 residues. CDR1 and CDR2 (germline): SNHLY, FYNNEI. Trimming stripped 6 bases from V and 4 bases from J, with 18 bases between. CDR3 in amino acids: CASRHRTDRAYGYTF. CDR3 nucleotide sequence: TGTGCCAGCAGACATCGGACAGACCGGGCCTATGGCTACACCTTC.

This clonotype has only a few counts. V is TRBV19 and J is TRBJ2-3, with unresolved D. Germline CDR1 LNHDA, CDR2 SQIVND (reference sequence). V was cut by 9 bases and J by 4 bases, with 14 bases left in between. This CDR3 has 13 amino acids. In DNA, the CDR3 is TGTGCCAGCAGAAGGCTATCTGCAGATACGCAGTATTTT. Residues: CASRRLSADTQYF. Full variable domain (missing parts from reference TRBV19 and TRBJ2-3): DGGITQSPKYLFRKEGQNVTLSCEQNLNHDAMYWYRQDPGQGLRLIYYSQIVNDFQKGDIAEGYSVSREKKESFPLTVTSAQKNPTAFYLCASRRLSADTQYFGPGTRLTVL.

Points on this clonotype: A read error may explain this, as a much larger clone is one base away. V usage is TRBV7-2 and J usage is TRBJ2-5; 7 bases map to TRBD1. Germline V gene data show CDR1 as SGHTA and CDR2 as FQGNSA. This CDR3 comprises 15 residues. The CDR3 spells CAGSDMGQSQETQYF. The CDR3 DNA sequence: TGTGCCGGCAGCGACATGGGACAGAGCCAAGAGACCCAGTACTTC.

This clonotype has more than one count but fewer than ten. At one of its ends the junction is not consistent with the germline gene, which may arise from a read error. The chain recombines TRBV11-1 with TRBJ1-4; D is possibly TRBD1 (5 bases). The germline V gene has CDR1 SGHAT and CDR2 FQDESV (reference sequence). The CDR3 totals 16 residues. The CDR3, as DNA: TGTGCTAGCAGTGGGGGGAGGAGGGAGGGAAGCGAAAAACTGTTTTTT. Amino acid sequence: CASSGGRREGSEKLFF.

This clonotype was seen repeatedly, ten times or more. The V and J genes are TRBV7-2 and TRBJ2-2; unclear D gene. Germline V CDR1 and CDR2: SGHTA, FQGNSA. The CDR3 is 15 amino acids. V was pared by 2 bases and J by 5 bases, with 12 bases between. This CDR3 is CASSLIRASTGELFF. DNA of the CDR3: TGTGCCAGCAGCTTAATACGGGCATCGACCGGGGAGCTGTTTTTT.

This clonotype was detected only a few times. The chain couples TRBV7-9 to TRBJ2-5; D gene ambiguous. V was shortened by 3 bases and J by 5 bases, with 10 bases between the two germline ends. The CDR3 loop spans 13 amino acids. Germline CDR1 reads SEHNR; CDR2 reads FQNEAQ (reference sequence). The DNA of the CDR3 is TGTGCCAGCAGCTTTGCCGGAGATGAGACCCAGTACTTC. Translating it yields CASSFAGDETQYF.

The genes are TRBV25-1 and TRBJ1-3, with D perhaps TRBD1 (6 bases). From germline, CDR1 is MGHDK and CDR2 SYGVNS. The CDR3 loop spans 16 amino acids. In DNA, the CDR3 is TGTGCTAGAGATCCTAGGGGGGGGACCTCTGGAAACACCATATATTTT. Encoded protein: CARDPRGGTSGNTIYF.

CDR3 nucleotide sequence: TGTGCCAGCATTGGGACCGTATCAACTAATGAAAAACTGTTTTTT. As protein: CASIGTVSTNEKLFF. The rearrangement links TRBV2 to TRBJ1-4, with D maybe TRBD1 (5 bases). The CDR3 loop spans 15 amino acids. The germline V gene has CDR1 SNHLY and CDR2 FYNNEI. Trimming removed 7 bases at V and 0 bases at J, with 12 bases between.

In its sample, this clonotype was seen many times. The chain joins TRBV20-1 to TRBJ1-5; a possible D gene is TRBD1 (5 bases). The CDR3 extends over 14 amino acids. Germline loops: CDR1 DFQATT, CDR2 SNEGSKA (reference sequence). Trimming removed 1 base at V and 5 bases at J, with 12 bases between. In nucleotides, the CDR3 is TGCAGTGCTAGAGTAAGGGAAGGGGATCAGCCCCAGCATTTT. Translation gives CSARVREGDQPQHF.

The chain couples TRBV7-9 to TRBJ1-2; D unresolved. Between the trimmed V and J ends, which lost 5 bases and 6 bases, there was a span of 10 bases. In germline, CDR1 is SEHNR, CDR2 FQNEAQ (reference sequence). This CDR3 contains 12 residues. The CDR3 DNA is TGTGCCAGCAGCCTTGTAAAGGATGGCTACACCTTC. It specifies CASSLVKDGYTF.

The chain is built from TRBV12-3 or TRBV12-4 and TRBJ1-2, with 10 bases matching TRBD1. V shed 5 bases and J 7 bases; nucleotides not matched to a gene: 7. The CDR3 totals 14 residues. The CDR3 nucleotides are TGTGCCAGCAGTCTCCAGACAGGGGGCAGTGGCTACACCTTC. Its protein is CASSLQTGGSGYTF.

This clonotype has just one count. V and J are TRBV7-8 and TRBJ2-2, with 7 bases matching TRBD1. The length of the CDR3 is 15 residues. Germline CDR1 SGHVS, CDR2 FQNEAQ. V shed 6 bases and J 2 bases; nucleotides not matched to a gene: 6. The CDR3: CASRSGTDNTGELFF. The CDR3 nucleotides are TGTGCCAGCAGGTCCGGGACAGACAACACCGGGGAGCTGTTTTTT.

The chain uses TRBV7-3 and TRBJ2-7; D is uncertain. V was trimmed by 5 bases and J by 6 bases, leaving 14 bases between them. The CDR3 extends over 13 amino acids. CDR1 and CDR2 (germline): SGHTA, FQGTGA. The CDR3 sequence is CASSSSAIGEQYF. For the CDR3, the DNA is TGTGCCAGCAGCAGTTCCGCCATTGGCGAGCAGTACTTC. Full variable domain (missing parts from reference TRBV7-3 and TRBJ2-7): GAGVSQTPSNKVTEKGKYVELRCDPISGHTALYWYRQSLGQGPEFLIYFQGTGAADDSGLPNDRFFAVRPEGSVSTLKIQRTERGDSAVYLCASSSSAIGEQYFGPGTRLTVT.

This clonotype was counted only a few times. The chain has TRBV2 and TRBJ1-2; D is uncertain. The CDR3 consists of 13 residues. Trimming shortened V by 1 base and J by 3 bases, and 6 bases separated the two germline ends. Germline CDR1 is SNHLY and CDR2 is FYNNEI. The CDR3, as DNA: TGTGCCAGCAGTGAAGGCAAGTACTATGGCTACACCTTC. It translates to CASSEGKYYGYTF. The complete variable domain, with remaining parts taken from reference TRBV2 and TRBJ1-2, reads EPEVTQTPSHQVTQMGQEVILRCVPISNHLYFYWYRQILGQKVEFLVSFYNNEISEKSEIFDDQFSVERPDGSNFTLKIRSTKLEDSAMYFCASSEGKYYGYTFGSGTRLTVV.

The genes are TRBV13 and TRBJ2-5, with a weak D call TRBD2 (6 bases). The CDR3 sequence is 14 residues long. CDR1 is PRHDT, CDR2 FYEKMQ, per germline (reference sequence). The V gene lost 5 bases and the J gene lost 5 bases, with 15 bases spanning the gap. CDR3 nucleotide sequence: TGTGCCAGCAGCGAGAGTGGGGAGGCTGAGACCCAGTACTTC. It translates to CASSESGEAETQYF. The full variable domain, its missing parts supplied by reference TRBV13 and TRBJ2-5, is AAGVIQSPRHLIKEKRETATLKCYPIPRHDTVYWYQQGPGQDPQFLISFYEKMQSDKGSIPDRFSAQQFSDYHSELNMSSLELGDSALYFCASSESGEAETQYFGPGTRLLVL.

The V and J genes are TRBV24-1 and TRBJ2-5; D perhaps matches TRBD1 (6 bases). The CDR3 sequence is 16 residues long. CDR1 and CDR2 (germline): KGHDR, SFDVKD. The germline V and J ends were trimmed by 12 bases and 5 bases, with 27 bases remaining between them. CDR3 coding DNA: TGTGCCTCAATCGTCCGGGAACAGGGTCGTCCGGAGACCCAGTACTTC. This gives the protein CASIVREQGRPETQYF.

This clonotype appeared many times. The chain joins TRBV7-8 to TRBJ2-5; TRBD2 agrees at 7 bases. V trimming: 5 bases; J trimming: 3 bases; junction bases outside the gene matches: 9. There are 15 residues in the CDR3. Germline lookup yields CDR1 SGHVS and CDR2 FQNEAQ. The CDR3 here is CASSQEGRAEETQYF. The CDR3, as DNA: TGTGCCAGCAGCCAAGAAGGGAGGGCCGAAGAGACCCAGTACTTC.

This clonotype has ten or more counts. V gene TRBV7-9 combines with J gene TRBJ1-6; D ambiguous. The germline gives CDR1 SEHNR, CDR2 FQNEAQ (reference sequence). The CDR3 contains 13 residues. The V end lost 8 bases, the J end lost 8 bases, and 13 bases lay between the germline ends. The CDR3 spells CASLALLDSPLHF. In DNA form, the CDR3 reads TGTGCCAGCCTAGCCTTGCTGGATTCACCCCTCCACTTT.